The clone carrying this T cell receptor (beta chain) appeared a single time. Its antigen is as yet unknown. The record originates from a study of cytomegalovirus exposure and HLA in healthy donors. Points from the study as a whole: For TCR beta chains, V- and J-gene trimming was later linked to a missense DCLRE1C variant. The authors enumerated 150 to 200 TCR beta chains as linked to cytomegalovirus. Association with HLA alleles at 0.05 false discovery rate was found for 15,000 to 20,000 TCR beta sequences in a later analysis.

This PCR relied on a set of 60 Vbeta primers and 13 Jbeta primers. Generated by immunoSEQ multiplex PCR, the TCRdb table keeps only in-frame clones and is missing some. The profile covers about 160,000 clones, with about two thirds appearing a single time and roughly 3% taken by the ten largest. V dropped 0 bases and J dropped 7; count of bases not matched to a gene: 15. From germline, CDR1 is SGHTA and CDR2 FQGTGA. The CDR3 is 19 amino acids. Material: PBMCs. The source is a woman between 25 and 40 years old in good health and CMV-seronegative. This rearrangement joins TRBV7-3 to TRBJ2-1, with 10 bases matching TRBD1. The CDR3 region has the DNA TGTGCCAGCAGCTTAACTACCGGGACAGGGGATAGTCGAGGGAATGAGCAGTTCTTC. Residues: CASSLTTGTGDSRGNEQFF.